A single sample is the source of the 12 T cell receptor beta chains below, sequenced in a study of cytomegalovirus exposure and HLA in healthy donors. Primers included in the PCR were 60 Vbeta and 13 Jbeta primers. Produced via immunoSEQ multiplex PCR; TCRdb's table is partial and in-frame only. Of roughly 150,000 clones in the sample, about 64% were seen once. What was sequenced was PBMCs. The receptors come from a woman aged 25 to 39 in good health and CMV-seropositive.

The chain couples TRBV29-1 to TRBJ2-1; 11 bases fit TRBD2. Germline trimming cut 0 bases from V and 9 bases from J; bases unmatched to any gene: 7. This CDR3 is 15 amino acids long. Germline CDR1 reads SQVTM; CDR2 reads ANQGSEA. Here the CDR3 DNA reads TGCAGCGTTGAAGATCTCCTAGCGGGGGGTGGTGAGCAGTTCTTC. It is translated as CSVEDLLAGGGEQFF.

The chain links TRBV11-3 to TRBJ1-4; no clear D gene. The CDR3 length is 15 residues. Between the trimmed V and J ends, which lost 2 bases and 4 bases, there was a span of 11 bases. From germline, CDR1 is SGHNT and CDR2 YENEEA. The CDR3 reads CASSLWRRINEKLFF. The CDR3 bases are TGTGCCAGCAGCTTATGGAGGCGGATTAATGAAAAACTGTTTTTT. Variable domain in full (rest from reference TRBV11-3 and TRBJ1-4): EAGVVQSPRYKIIEKKQPVAFWCNPISGHNTLYWYLQNLGQGPELLIRYENEEAVDDSQLPKDRFSAERLKGVDSTLKIQPAELGDSAVYLCASSLWRRINEKLFFGSGTQLSVL.

The rearrangement links TRBV4-1 to TRBJ2-1; 12 nucleotides line up with TRBD2. After removal of 3 bases from V and 7 bases from J, the junction contained 10 bases not matched to a gene. Germline-derived CDR1 and CDR2 are MGHRA and YSYEKL. This CDR3 contains 17 residues. The CDR3 is CASSQTSGSGRVNEQFF. The CDR3 region has the DNA TGCGCCAGCAGCCAGACTAGCGGGAGTGGTAGGGTTAATGAGCAGTTCTTC.

This chain links TRBV7-3 with TRBJ1-1, with D unclear. The CDR3 is made up of 14 amino acids. The germline V gene encodes CDR1 SGHTA and CDR2 FQGTGA. V lost 1 base and J lost 1, with 7 bases in between. CDR3 protein: CASSLSAGNTEAFF. The CDR3 nucleotides are TGTGCCAGCAGCTTAAGTGCAGGGAACACTGAAGCTTTCTTT.

V usage is TRBV27 and J usage is TRBJ1-6, with D possibly TRBD1 on 5 matching bases. Between the trimmed V and J ends, which lost 10 bases and 6 bases, there was a span of 19 bases. Germline V gives CDR1 MNHEY, CDR2 SMNVEV (reference sequence). The CDR3 is 15 residues long. Written as DNA, the CDR3 is TGTGCCACCCAATCGGAGCGGGGGGGTAATTCACCCCTCCACTTT. Translation gives CATQSERGGNSPLHF.

This clone was seen only once. The gene calls are TRBV27 and TRBJ2-7; possibly TRBD1 for D (5 bases). The V end was cut by 0 bases, the J end by 2 bases, with 11 bases between. The germline V gene has CDR1 MNHEY and CDR2 SMNVEV (reference sequence). The length of the CDR3 is 15 residues. The CDR3 sequence is CASSLSLQVAYEQYF. CDR3 DNA sequence: TGTGCCAGCAGTTTATCGTTACAGGTTGCCTACGAGCAGTACTTC.

The chain is built from TRBV2 and TRBJ1-5; no clear D. The CDR3 loop spans 14 amino acids. The V and J ends lost 7 bases and 0 bases respectively, with 10 bases between them. Germline V CDR1 and CDR2: SNHLY, FYNNEI. In DNA, the CDR3 is TGTGCCAGCAAGGCGGGTTATAGCAATCAGCCCCAGCATTTT. Amino acids: CASKAGYSNQPQHF.

The genes are TRBV5-1 and TRBJ2-5, with 9 bases aligning to TRBD1. Per the germline V gene, CDR1 is SGHRS and CDR2 is YFSETQ. The V segment lost 3 bases and the J segment 4 bases; nucleotides outside the gene matches: 4. CDR3 length: 14 residues. CDR3 in DNA: TGCGCCAGCAGCTCCCAGGGACAGGGAGAGACCCAGTACTTC. The encoded protein is CASSSQGQGETQYF. Variable domain in full (rest from reference TRBV5-1 and TRBJ2-5): KAGVTQTPRYLIKTRGQQVTLSCSPISGHRSVSWYQQTPGQGLQFLFEYFSETQRNKGNFPGRFSGRQFSNSRSEMNVSTLELGDSALYLCASSSQGQGETQYFGPGTRLLVL.

A single count supports this clone. The CDR3 is CASSPHTKETQYF. DNA of the CDR3: TGCGCCAGCAGCCCACATACCAAAGAGACCCAGTACTTC. The rearrangement links TRBV5-1 to TRBJ2-5; D unclear. CDR1 and CDR2 from the germline V gene are SGHRS and YFSETQ. V lost 4 bases and J lost 3, with 10 bases in between. The CDR3 extends over 13 amino acids. Drawing the rest from reference TRBV5-1 and TRBJ2-5, the complete variable domain is KAGVTQTPRYLIKTRGQQVTLSCSPISGHRSVSWYQQTPGQGLQFLFEYFSETQRNKGNFPGRFSGRQFSNSRSEMNVSTLELGDSALYLCASSPHTKETQYFGPGTRLLVL.

This clone was seen a few times. This sequence joins TRBV5-1 and TRBJ2-7; 7 nucleotides line up with TRBD1. The CDR3 contains 15 residues. J gave up 3 bases and V 2 bases, and 8 bases lay outside the gene matches. Germline values: CDR1 SGHRS, CDR2 YFSETQ. The CDR3 protein is CASSFSPDRIYEQYF. In DNA, the CDR3 is TGCGCCAGCAGCTTTTCCCCGGACAGGATCTACGAGCAGTACTTC.

This chain's CDR3 is CASSLRWDRGGGNEQFF. In DNA form, the CDR3 reads TGTGCCAGCAGCTTGCGGTGGGACAGAGGAGGGGGCAATGAGCAGTTCTTC. The rearrangement joins TRBV5-6 to TRBJ2-1; D might be TRBD1 (7 bases). Germline V gives CDR1 SGHDT, CDR2 YYEEEE. CDR3 length: 17 residues. Trimming left V 1 base short and J 6 bases short, with 20 bases between.

This clone occurred a few times. The rearrangement uses TRBV6-5 and TRBJ1-1; 8 bases are a match to TRBD1. Germline V gene sequence: CDR1 MNHEY, CDR2 SVGAGI. The CDR3 covers 15 residues. V lost 4 bases to trimming and J lost 0 bases; unmatched junction nucleotides: 4. The CDR3 coding sequence is TGTGCCAGCAGTTTTGGACAGGGAGTGAACACTGAAGCTTTCTTT. Amino acids: CASSFGQGVNTEAFF.